The following is a TCR beta chain sequence with its context. Antigen unknown. The conserved phenylalanine or tryptophan is not found at the CDR3 terminus, so this likely reflects a read error. These data originate in a study of CD8 T cells in ankylosing spondylitis. Regarding the study as a whole: Characteristic, it appeared, of ankylosing spondylitis blood was a TCR beta motif of eight or nine highly homologous variants.

Each CDR3 protein is one row after TCRdb ran MiXCR on the 5' RACE reads. Among about 700,000 distinct CDR3 sequences listed, around 20% were seen once. Germline V gene sequence: CDR1 MNHEY, CDR2 SVGAGI. Trimming cost V 6 bases and J 7 bases; bases outside gene matches: 6. This CDR3 has 13 residues. The sequenced sample consisted of blood, either unsorted or a sorted T cell fraction (not recorded which). The clonotype was recovered from a male donor with ankylosing spondylitis. The chain couples TRBV6-5 to TRBJ2-3; 8 bases map to TRBD2. The CDR3, as DNA: TGTGCCAGCAGCTCGGGACTAGGCCATACGCAGTATGTT. Translation: CASSSGLGHTQYV.